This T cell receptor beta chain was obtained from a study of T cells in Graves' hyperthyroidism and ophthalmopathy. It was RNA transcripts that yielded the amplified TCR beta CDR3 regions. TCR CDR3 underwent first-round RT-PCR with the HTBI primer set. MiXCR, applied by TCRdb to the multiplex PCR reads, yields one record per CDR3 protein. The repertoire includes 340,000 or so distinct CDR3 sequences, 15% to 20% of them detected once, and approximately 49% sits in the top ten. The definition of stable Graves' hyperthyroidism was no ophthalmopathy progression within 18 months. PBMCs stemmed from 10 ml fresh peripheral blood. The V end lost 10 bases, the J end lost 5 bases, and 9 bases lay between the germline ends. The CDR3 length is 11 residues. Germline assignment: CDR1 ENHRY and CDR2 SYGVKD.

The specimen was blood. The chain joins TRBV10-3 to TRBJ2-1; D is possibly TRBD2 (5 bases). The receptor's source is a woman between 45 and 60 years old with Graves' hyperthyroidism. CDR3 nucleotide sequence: TGTGCCACAAAACTAGACAATGAGCAGTTCTTC. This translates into CATKLDNEQFF.